The entry below describes one TCR beta chain. Germline assignment: CDR1 DFQATT and CDR2 SNEGSKA (reference sequence). Trimming took 3 bases from V and 10 from J, leaving 9 bases between them. This CDR3 comprises 10 residues. The assay was immunoSEQ multiplex PCR, and TCRdb's table has in-frame clones only and misses some. The table has more than 90,000 clones, roughly 93% seen once. Mixed chimerism was transient after nonmyeloablative marrow transplants from related graft donors. This sample was included in a study of Tregs in tolerant kidney transplant recipients. The V and J genes are TRBV20-1 and TRBJ1-1; D call uncertain. The receptor comes from a human patient who received a combined kidney and bone marrow transplant. Part of the T cell pool may stem from the graft donor. This material consisted of CD4+ T cells from blood (PBMCs), taken 12 months after the transplant. The CDR3 sequence is CSARSTGAFF. DNA of the CDR3: TGCAGTGCTAGGTCGACGGGAGCTTTCTTT.